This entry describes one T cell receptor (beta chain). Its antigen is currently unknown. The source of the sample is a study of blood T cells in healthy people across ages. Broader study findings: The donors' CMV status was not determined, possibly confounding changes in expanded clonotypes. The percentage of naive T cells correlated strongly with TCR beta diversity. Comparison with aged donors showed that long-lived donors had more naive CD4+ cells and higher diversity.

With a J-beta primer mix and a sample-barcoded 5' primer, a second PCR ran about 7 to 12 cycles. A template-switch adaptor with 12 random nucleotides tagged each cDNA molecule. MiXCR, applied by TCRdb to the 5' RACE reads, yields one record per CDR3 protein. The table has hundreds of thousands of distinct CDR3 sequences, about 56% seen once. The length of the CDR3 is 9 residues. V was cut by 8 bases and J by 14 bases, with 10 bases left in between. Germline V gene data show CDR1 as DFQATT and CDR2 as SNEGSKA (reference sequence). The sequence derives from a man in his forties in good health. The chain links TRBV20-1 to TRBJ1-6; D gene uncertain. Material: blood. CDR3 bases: TGCAGTACGGATCGGACCCTCCACTTT. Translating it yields CSTDRTLHF.